This T cell receptor (beta chain) was sequenced in a study of control samples from healthy donors and cancer patients. This clone showed up just a few times. V shed 5 bases and J 7 bases; nucleotides not matched to a gene: 10. The germline CDR1 and CDR2 sequences are MGHRA and YSYEKL. The CDR3 totals 15 residues. Data came from immunoSEQ multiplex PCR; TCRdb stores just in-frame clones and leaves some out. Of about 16,000 clones detected, 85% to 90% appear once; the ten largest clones hold 25% to 40%. This sequence originates from a man between 60 and 75 years old with head and neck cancer. The chain is built from TRBV4-1 and TRBJ1-2; the match to TRBD1 covers 10 bases. Sequenced input: PBMCs. CDR3 loop: CASSFPGTGVSGYTF. The CDR3 coding sequence is TGCGCCAGCAGCTTTCCCGGGACAGGGGTGAGTGGCTACACCTTC.